This passage covers 32 T cell receptor beta chains from one sample sequenced in a study of blood T cell repertoires in COVID-19 (dated by TCRdb to about 2020). The library was made by the immunoSEQ multiplex PCR assay. Drawn from immuneACCESS, this table holds only the in-frame rearrangements with V and J called that TCRdb kept. Clones are partly lost; checked studies trace under half to an unresolved V gene and leave the rest unexplained. This sample holds under 300,000 clones; roughly 84% were observed only once. The ten largest clones represent 1.5% to 1.7% of the sample. The sequencing input was peripheral blood. The receptor set was obtained from a woman aged 35 to 49 who had recovered from COVID-19.

The chain carries TRBV11-3 and TRBJ1-2, with unresolved D. V lost 2 bases to trimming and J lost 6 bases, with 10 bases between them. Germline-derived CDR1 and CDR2 are SGHNT and YENEEA. CDR3 length: 13 residues. CDR3 residues: CASSLTRKNGYTF. The CDR3, as DNA: TGTGCCAGCAGCTTAACCAGGAAAAATGGCTACACCTTC.

This chain connects TRBV30 to TRBJ2-1; TRBD2 aligns across 8 bases. The CDR3 covers 15 residues. With V trimmed by 0 bases and J by 2 bases, 3 bases remained unmatched. The germline CDR1 and CDR2 sequences are GTSNPN and SVGIG (reference sequence). DNA for the CDR3: TGTGCCTGGAGTGTCATAGCGGGGCCCTACAATGAGCAGTTCTTC. Encoded protein: CAWSVIAGPYNEQFF. Using reference TRBV30 and TRBJ2-1 for the parts outside the CDR3, the full variable domain is SQTIHQWPATLVQPVGSPLSLECTVEGTSNPNLYWYRQAAGRGLQLLFYSVGIGQISSEVPQNLSASRPQDRQFILSSKKLLLSDSGFYLCAWSVIAGPYNEQFFGPGTRLTVL.

The V call is TRBV9, the J call TRBJ2-2, with 10 bases matching TRBD2. The J segment lost 7 bases and the V segment lost 0 bases, leaving 6 bases of the junction unmatched. There are 16 residues in the CDR3. Germline CDR1 is SGDLS and CDR2 is YYNGEE. The DNA of the CDR3 is TGTGCCAGCAGCGTAGAATCAGCGGGGGGGAACGGGGAGCTGTTTTTT. Translated, it gives CASSVESAGGNGELFF.

The J gene is TRBJ2-1, the V gene TRBV7-3, with 10 bases lining up with TRBD1. V was clipped by 5 bases and J by 4 bases; unmatched bases: 5. The CDR3 is 15 residues long. CDR1 SGHTA and CDR2 FQGTGA come from the germline V gene. CDR3 sequence (DNA): TGTGCCAGCAGCAAGGGACAGGGGTGGTACAATGAGCAGTTCTTC. This translates into CASSKGQGWYNEQFF.

This clone was seen more than once but under ten times. The gene calls are TRBV12-3 or TRBV12-4 and TRBJ2-1, with D hard to call. Trimming took off 6 bases at V and 4 bases at J, with 4 bases between the two ends. CDR3 length: 11 residues. CDR3 in DNA: TGTGCCAGCAGCCAGTACAATGAGCAGTTCTTC. This gives the protein CASSQYNEQFF.

The V call is TRBV3-1 (or the pseudogene TRBV3-2), the J call TRBJ1-2; perhaps TRBD1 as D (6 bases). The CDR3 runs 15 residues. Germline loops: CDR1 LGHDT, CDR2 YNNKEL (reference sequence). V was clipped by 2 bases and J by 4 bases, with 14 bases between them. CDR3: CASSQTSQGIYGYTF. Here the CDR3 DNA reads TGTGCCAGCAGCCAAACCTCACAGGGAATCTATGGCTACACCTTC.

The V gene is TRBV28, the J gene TRBJ1-5, with 9 nucleotides matching TRBD1. The germline CDR1 and CDR2 sequences are MDHEN and SYDVKM. The ends lost 5 bases at V and 0 bases at J; junction bases unmatched: 17. The CDR3 is 20 amino acids. The CDR3 is CASSPGSLDRGSYSNQPQHF. CDR3 sequence (DNA): TGTGCCAGCAGTCCCGGTTCATTAGACAGGGGGAGTTATAGCAATCAGCCCCAGCATTTT.

The rearrangement links TRBV6-5 to TRBJ2-3; a possible D gene is TRBD2 (5 bases). The V and J ends lost 7 bases and 2 bases respectively, with 13 bases between them. Germline lookup yields CDR1 MNHEY and CDR2 SVGAGI. The CDR3 is 14 residues long. The CDR3 region is CASKTGLSTDTQYF. The CDR3 DNA is TGTGCCAGCAAAACCGGACTGTCCACAGATACGCAGTATTTT.

This rearrangement joins TRBV28 to TRBJ2-7; D uncertain. Germline V gene lookup returns CDR1 MDHEN and CDR2 SYDVKM. This CDR3 spans 11 amino acids. Trimming left V 6 bases short and J 4 bases short, with 7 bases between. CDR3 loop: CASRLSYEQYF. The CDR3 nucleotides are TGTGCCAGCAGGTTGAGTTACGAGCAGTACTTC.

V usage is TRBV14 and J usage is TRBJ1-2; D call uncertain. CDR3 size: 14 residues. Germline lookup yields CDR1 SGHDN and CDR2 FVKESK. V was clipped by 0 bases and J by 1 base, with 6 bases between them. CDR3 residues: CASSQESVNYGYTF. DNA for the CDR3: TGTGCCAGCAGCCAAGAATCCGTTAACTATGGCTACACCTTC.

The chain couples TRBV4-1 to TRBJ2-2; D may be TRBD1 (7 bases). Germline CDR1 is MGHRA and CDR2 is YSYEKL. The length of the CDR3 is 15 residues. The ends were cut back, 3 bases at V and 10 bases at J, with 18 bases in the middle. The CDR3 sequence: CASSHPRGDVSELFF. CDR3 bases: TGCGCCAGCAGCCACCCCAGGGGGGACGTGTCGGAGCTGTTTTTT.

This clone was found a few times. The rearrangement uses TRBV7-3 and TRBJ2-3; TRBD1 agrees at 8 bases. Losses at the gene ends were 3 bases for V and 5 bases for J; bases not matched to a gene: 7. The CDR3 totals 15 residues. CDR1 is SGHTA, CDR2 FQGTGA, per germline. This CDR3 reads CASSFQGASGDTQYF. Written as DNA, the CDR3 is TGTGCCAGCAGCTTTCAGGGGGCTTCGGGAGATACGCAGTATTTT.

The chain recombines TRBV10-1 with TRBJ2-2; 9 bases are shared with TRBD1. With 4 bases clipped from V and 6 bases from J, the junction kept 3 bases outside the gene matches. The CDR3 length is 14 residues. CDR1 is WNHNN, CDR2 SYGVQD, per germline (reference sequence). CDR3 nucleotide sequence: TGCGCCAGCAGTGTGGACAGGGGATCCGGGGAGCTGTTTTTT. It yields the protein CASSVDRGSGELFF.

The V call is TRBV18, the J call TRBJ1-5, with TRBD1 as a possible D gene (5 bases). Trimming left V 1 base short and J 0 bases short, with 16 bases between. The CDR3 runs to 18 residues. Germline-derived CDR1 and CDR2 are KGHSH and LQKENI. In nucleotides, the CDR3 is TGTGCCAGCTCACCACGGGGGATGGGAGGGATTAGCAATCAGCCCCAGCATTTT. Translation: CASSPRGMGGISNQPQHF.

The chain recombines TRBV5-1 with TRBJ2-2, with D maybe TRBD1 (5 bases). The V and J ends lost 0 bases and 0 bases respectively, with 12 bases between them. This CDR3 spans 17 amino acids. Germline-derived CDR1 and CDR2 are SGHRS and YFSETQ. The CDR3 DNA follows: TGCGCCAGCAGCTTGGCCTATAGGACAACGAACACCGGGGAGCTGTTTTTT. Translated, it gives CASSLAYRTTNTGELFF.

V gene TRBV28 combines with J gene TRBJ1-2; TRBD1 matches 7 bases. The V segment lost 3 bases and the J segment 4 bases; nucleotides outside the gene matches: 8. The CDR3 has 15 residues. Looked up from germline, CDR1 is MDHEN and CDR2 is SYDVKM. As DNA, the CDR3 is TGTGCCAGCAGTTTCAACAGGGGTTTCGGCTATGGCTACACCTTC. Protein sequence: CASSFNRGFGYGYTF.

J is TRBJ1-3 and V is TRBV18; D remains unclear. CDR3 length: 16 residues. Trimming cost V 2 bases and J 2 bases, with 13 bases left between them. Germline lookup yields CDR1 KGHSH and CDR2 LQKENI. In nucleotides, the CDR3 is TGTGCCAGCTCACCAGTGTCGGCGGGTACTGGAAACACCATATATTTT. Encoded protein: CASSPVSAGTGNTIYF.

The genes are TRBV27 and TRBJ1-6; possible D gene TRBD1, 6 bases. The CDR3 is made up of 14 amino acids. Germline CDR1 is MNHEY and CDR2 is SMNVEV (reference sequence). V was clipped by 5 bases and J by 6 bases, with 11 bases between them. The CDR3 bases are TGTGCCAGCAGTACCGGGGGGCTTAATTCACCCCTCCACTTT. It codes for CASSTGGLNSPLHF.

V gene TRBV9 combines with J gene TRBJ1-1; 7 bases match TRBD1. The CDR3 totals 13 residues. Germline V gene lookup returns CDR1 SGDLS and CDR2 YYNGEE. V trimming: 1 base; J trimming: 4 bases; junction bases outside the gene matches: 1. The CDR3 nucleotides are TGTGCCAGCAGCGTACAGGGGGGCACTGAAGCTTTCTTT. Encoded protein: CASSVQGGTEAFF.

This clone was counted a single time. The CDR3: CAPGRGWGNYGYTF. The CDR3 region has the DNA TGTGCCCCAGGCAGGGGTTGGGGGAACTATGGCTACACCTTC. The V gene is TRBV30, the J gene TRBJ1-2; possible D gene TRBD1, 6 bases. Trimming pared 8 bases from V and 2 bases from J, leaving 18 bases between. Germline V gene sequence: CDR1 GTSNPN, CDR2 SVGIG (reference sequence). The CDR3 sequence is 14 residues long.

The V gene is TRBV18, the J gene TRBJ2-5; possible D gene TRBD1, 6 bases. Trimming pared 3 bases from V and 3 bases from J, leaving 14 bases between. Germline values: CDR1 KGHSH, CDR2 LQKENI. CDR3 length: 15 amino acids. In DNA, the CDR3 is TGTGCCAGCTCACCGGGACAACTAATGGAAGAGACCCAGTACTTC. Translating it yields CASSPGQLMEETQYF.

The chain carries TRBV29-1 and TRBJ1-2; possible D gene TRBD1, 6 bases. CDR1 is SQVTM and CDR2 is ANQGSEA in the germline V gene. There are 11 residues in the CDR3. V was shortened by 4 bases and J by 4 bases, with 7 bases between the two germline ends. This CDR3 is CSVGDIYGYTF. As DNA, the CDR3 is TGCAGCGTTGGGGACATCTATGGCTACACCTTC. Variable domain in full (rest from reference TRBV29-1 and TRBJ1-2): SAVISQKPSRDICQRGTSLTIQCQVDSQVTMMFWYRQQPGQSLTLIATANQGSEATYESGFVIDKFPISRPNLTFSTLTVSNMSPEDSSIYLCSVGDIYGYTFGSGTRLTVV.

This clone was found once. The CDR3 DNA follows: TGTGCCTGGAGTGGCGGGGGGGCCAGGGAGACCCAGTACTTC. Translating it yields CAWSGGGARETQYF. This chain links TRBV30 with TRBJ2-5; 9 bases fit TRBD2. Looked up from germline, CDR1 is GTSNPN and CDR2 is SVGIG (reference sequence). V dropped 1 base and J dropped 5; count of bases not matched to a gene: 5. The CDR3 runs to 14 residues.

V gene TRBV30 combines with J gene TRBJ1-4, with a tentative D call TRBD1 (5 bases). The CDR3 length is 17 residues. Germline values: CDR1 GTSNPN, CDR2 SVGIG (reference sequence). The ends were cut back, 2 bases at V and 0 bases at J, with 16 bases in the middle. In nucleotides, the CDR3 is TGTGCCTGGAGTCCCCCAGGGCTGGTTGCAACTAATGAAAAACTGTTTTTT. It translates to CAWSPPGLVATNEKLFF.

This clone was picked up a small number of times. An end of the junction differs from the germline gene, which may be a read error. The chain couples TRBV12-3 or TRBV12-4 to TRBJ1-1; tentatively, D is TRBD1 (6 bases). The CDR3 length is 11 residues. The DNA of the CDR3 is TGTGCCAGCAGTTTAGTAGGGACACGGGTCTTT. Amino acids: CASSLVGTRVF.

The V call is TRBV10-3, the J call TRBJ2-7; D is undetermined. Germline V gene data show CDR1 as ENHRY and CDR2 as SYGVKD. Trimming left V 11 bases short and J 5 bases short, with 28 bases between. CDR3 length: 16 amino acids. The CDR3 sequence: CASAHGVVRDTNEQYF. CDR3 nucleotides: TGTGCCTCAGCCCATGGTGTTGTCAGAGATACTAACGAGCAGTACTTC.

The chain carries TRBV19 and TRBJ2-1; unclear D gene. This CDR3 contains 11 residues. From germline, CDR1 is LNHDA and CDR2 SQIVND (reference sequence). V lost 9 bases to trimming and J lost 4 bases, with 7 bases between them. This CDR3 is CASRSYNEQFF. CDR3 DNA sequence: TGTGCCAGCCGGAGTTACAATGAGCAGTTCTTC. The full variable domain, rest sourced from reference TRBV19 and TRBJ2-1, is DGGITQSPKYLFRKEGQNVTLSCEQNLNHDAMYWYRQDPGQGLRLIYYSQIVNDFQKGDIAEGYSVSREKKESFPLTVTSAQKNPTAFYLCASRSYNEQFFGPGTRLTVL.

V is TRBV7-9 and J is TRBJ1-1, with D possibly TRBD1 on 6 matching bases. CDR1 SEHNR and CDR2 FQNEAQ come from the germline V gene (reference sequence). The CDR3 spans 13 residues. The germline V and J ends were trimmed by 6 bases and 3 bases, with 11 bases remaining between them. Here the CDR3 DNA reads TGTGCCAGCAGGATCACAGGGCACACTGAAGCTTTCTTT. Translating it yields CASRITGHTEAFF.

V usage is TRBV6-5 and J usage is TRBJ2-1; 8 bases fit TRBD1. Germline lookup yields CDR1 MNHEY and CDR2 SVGAGI. The V gene end was trimmed by 4 bases and the J gene end by 9 bases; junction bases not matched to a gene: 5. The CDR3 sequence is 13 residues long. The chain's CDR3 is CASSSPGTGEQFF. The CDR3 DNA is TGTGCCAGCAGTTCCCCCGGGACAGGTGAGCAGTTCTTC.

The CDR3 region has the DNA TGCAGCGTTGGGGGGCGATTGGCAGATACGCAGTATTTT. Translation gives CSVGGRLADTQYF. V is TRBV29-1 and J is TRBJ2-3, with a tentative D call TRBD1 (6 bases). Germline V gene data show CDR1 as SQVTM and CDR2 as ANQGSEA. The ends were cut back, 4 bases at V and 4 bases at J, with 12 bases in the middle. The CDR3 has 13 residues.

The chain combines TRBV19 with TRBJ1-2; D not resolved. Germline CDR1 and CDR2: LNHDA and SQIVND (reference sequence). The CDR3 is made up of 11 amino acids. Trimming took 6 bases from V and 4 from J, leaving 6 bases between them. The CDR3, as DNA: TGTGCCAGTAGCAATTTCTATGGCTACACCTTC. Translated: CASSNFYGYTF.

V usage is TRBV29-1 and J usage is TRBJ1-1; tentatively, D is TRBD1 (5 bases). CDR1 is SQVTM and CDR2 is ANQGSEA in the germline V gene. V was trimmed by 3 bases and J by 5 bases, leaving 16 bases between them. This CDR3 region has 14 residues. The CDR3 sequence is CSVDGSGQGTEAFF. CDR3 bases: TGCAGCGTTGACGGTTCAGGGCAGGGAACTGAAGCTTTCTTT.